This T cell receptor beta chain is drawn from a study of cytomegalovirus exposure and HLA in healthy donors. Samples came from healthy bone marrow donors. Germline V gene lookup returns CDR1 MGHRA and CDR2 YSYEKL. The trim removed 0 bases at V and 0 bases at J, leaving 5 bases unmatched. The CDR3 totals 17 residues. Notes on the study in general: A later examination showed that TCR association rates differed by HLA locus, with DRB1 most and HLA-C fewest.

PCR was performed using 60 Vbeta and 13 Jbeta primers. TCRdb's copy holds only in-frame clones and misses some; the assay was immunoSEQ multiplex PCR. The sample has over 200,000 clones; about 83% are singletons. In its sample, this clone was seen once. Its antigen remains unknown. This chain uses TRBV4-1 with TRBJ2-5; 9 bases align to TRBD2. The sequencing sample was made of PBMCs. The sequence came from a human donor in good health. CDR3 amino acids: CASSQDASGAYQETQYF. The CDR3 bases are TGCGCCAGCAGCCAAGATGCTAGCGGGGCGTACCAAGAGACCCAGTACTTC.